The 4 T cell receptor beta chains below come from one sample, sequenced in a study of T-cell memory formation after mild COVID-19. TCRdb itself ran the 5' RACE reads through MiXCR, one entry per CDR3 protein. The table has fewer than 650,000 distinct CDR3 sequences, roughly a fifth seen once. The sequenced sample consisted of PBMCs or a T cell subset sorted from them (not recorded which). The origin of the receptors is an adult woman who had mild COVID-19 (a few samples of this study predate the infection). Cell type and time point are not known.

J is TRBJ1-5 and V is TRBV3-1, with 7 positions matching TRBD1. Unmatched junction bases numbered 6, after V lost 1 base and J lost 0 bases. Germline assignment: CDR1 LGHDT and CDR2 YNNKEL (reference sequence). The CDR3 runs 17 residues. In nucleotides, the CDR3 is TGTGCCAGCAGCCAAGGTCAGGGGGATATTAGCAATCAGCCCCAGCATTTT. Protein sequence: CASSQGQGDISNQPQHF.

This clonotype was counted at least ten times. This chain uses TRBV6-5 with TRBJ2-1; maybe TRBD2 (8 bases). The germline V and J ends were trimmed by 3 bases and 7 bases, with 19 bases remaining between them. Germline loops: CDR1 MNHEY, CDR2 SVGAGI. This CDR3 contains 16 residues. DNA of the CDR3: TGTGCCAGCAGTTATACGACAGGGTCGGGGGGGAATGAGCAGTTCTTC. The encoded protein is CASSYTTGSGGNEQFF.

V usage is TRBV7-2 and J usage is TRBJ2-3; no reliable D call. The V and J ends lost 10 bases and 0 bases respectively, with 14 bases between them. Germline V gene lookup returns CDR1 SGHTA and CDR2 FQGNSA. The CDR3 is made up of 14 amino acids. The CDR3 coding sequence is TGTGCCACCTCCCTCCAACGGAGCACAGATACGCAGTATTTT. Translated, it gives CATSLQRSTDTQYF.

The CDR3 nucleotides are TGTGCCAGCAGCTTTACAGGGGGAACGAGCTATGGCTACACCTTC. Its translation: CASSFTGGTSYGYTF. The rearrangement uses TRBV12-3 or TRBV12-4 and TRBJ1-2; the match to TRBD1 covers 8 bases. V gave up 6 bases and J gave up 4 bases; unmatched junction bases: 10. The CDR3 length is 15 residues.